The present T cell receptor beta chain was sequenced within a study of CD8 T cells in ankylosing spondylitis. Study-wide results and limits: Seemingly characteristic of ankylosing spondylitis blood was a TCR beta motif consisting of about 8 highly homologous variants. Significant enrichment of disease-linked clones was reported in matched ankylosing spondylitis synovial fluid. Earlier work had already found some motif variants in reactive arthritis synovial fluid and blood.

The CDR3 extends over 13 amino acids. Germline CDR1 reads DFQATT; CDR2 reads SNEGSKA (reference sequence). J lost 11 bases, V lost 3 bases, and 8 bases had no gene match. TCRdb re-derived calls from the 5' RACE reads in MiXCR, one entry per CDR3 protein. Found here are about 260,000 distinct CDR3 sequences, about 19% of them singletons; the top ten hold 7.5% to 9.5%. For this clonotype: What it binds is not known. This may be a read error: a much more frequent sequence differs by one nucleotide.

The sample comprised blood, either unsorted or a sorted T cell fraction (not recorded which). The chain is built from TRBV20-1 and TRBJ1-5; 9 bases fit TRBD1. The TCR sequence derives from a male donor with ankylosing spondylitis or in good health (not recorded which). The CDR3 is CSARGTGRQSQHF. CDR3 bases: TGCAGTGCTAGGGGGACAGGGCGCCAGTCCCAGCATTTT.